This T cell receptor (beta chain) was sequenced in a study of shared clonotypes between healthy human individuals. On this clone itself: What it recognizes is unknown.

The data were produced by immunoSEQ multiplex PCR, yet TCRdb's version contains in-frame clones alone and is incomplete. The sample records some 2.1 million clones, around 95% being singletons. General observations from the study: Despite large depth, sorted-subset datasets appeared incompletely sequenced. Investigators expected sequencing depth to affect clonotype sharing among donors. Only a few donors were included, so the genetic and exposure-history diversity represented was limited.

The receptor comes from a man between 18 and 35 years old in good health. Material for sequencing was naive CD4+ T cells sorted from blood. Subset denoted: CD45RA+ positively selected.

The CDR3 DNA reads TGTGCCAGCAGCTTACCCCTAATGGGCGGGGAGCTGTTTTTT. It encodes CASSLPLMGGELFF. The chain employs TRBV11-3 and TRBJ2-2; no firm D call. Looked up from germline, CDR1 is SGHNT and CDR2 is YENEEA. V lost 2 bases and J 7 bases, leaving 11 bases between the germline ends. CDR3 size: 14 residues.